This TCR beta chain was found in a study of beta chain features in type 1 diabetes. Trimming removed 8 bases from V and 8 bases from J; junction bases left unmatched: 11. Germline CDR1 and CDR2: MNHNS and SASEGT. This CDR3 has 14 amino acids. The study's findings and limits: It was possible that PCR favored shorter templates, equally so in patients and controls. Among patients, naive, central memory and Treg TCRB repertoires appeared more similar than among healthy donors.

Reverse transcribing all isolated RNA meant expressed TCRB transcripts were sequenced. Repertoires were generated with immunoSEQ multiplex PCR, while TCRdb's copy carries only in-frame clones and drops some. Among around 240,000 clones listed, around 9.6% were seen once. About this clone: What it binds is unknown.

This receptor was taken from a woman under 30 in good health. The chain carries TRBV6-1 and TRBJ1-2, with TRBD1 matching over 10 bases. What was sequenced was naive CD4+ T cells from blood. CDR3 nucleotide sequence: TGTGCCAGCTACGGAACCGGGACAGGGGACGGCTACACCTTC. Its protein product is CASYGTGTGDGYTF.